The 2 T cell receptor beta chains in this list originate from one sample, sequenced in a study of early T cells in non-severe SARS-CoV-2 infection. MiXCR, applied by TCRdb to the 5' RACE reads, yields one record per CDR3 protein. The sample has 50,000 to 60,000 distinct CDR3 sequences; under 8% are singletons. The specimen comprised whole blood, sampled at baseline. These receptors were taken from an adult who was a healthcare worker with PCR-confirmed SARS-CoV-2 infection or an uninfected control (not recorded which).

The chain links TRBV28 to TRBJ2-5, with D possibly TRBD1 on 6 matching bases. The CDR3 contains 14 residues. Germline values: CDR1 MDHEN, CDR2 SYDVKM. The V end was cut by 6 bases, the J end by 3 bases, with 14 bases between. The CDR3 sequence: CASRRTRTEETQYF. The CDR3 bases are TGTGCCAGCAGACGTACACGGACAGAAGAGACCCAGTACTTC.

This clonotype has ten or more counts. The rearrangement uses TRBV7-2 and TRBJ2-5; the D gene is possibly TRBD1 (8 bases). The germline V gene has CDR1 SGHTA and CDR2 FQGNSA. CDR3 length equals 16 residues. Between the trimmed V and J ends, which lost 0 bases and 1 base, there was a span of 12 bases. Written as DNA, the CDR3 is TGTGCCAGCAGCTTAGCACAGGGGGGGGGCCAAGAGACCCAGTACTTC. As protein: CASSLAQGGGQETQYF.